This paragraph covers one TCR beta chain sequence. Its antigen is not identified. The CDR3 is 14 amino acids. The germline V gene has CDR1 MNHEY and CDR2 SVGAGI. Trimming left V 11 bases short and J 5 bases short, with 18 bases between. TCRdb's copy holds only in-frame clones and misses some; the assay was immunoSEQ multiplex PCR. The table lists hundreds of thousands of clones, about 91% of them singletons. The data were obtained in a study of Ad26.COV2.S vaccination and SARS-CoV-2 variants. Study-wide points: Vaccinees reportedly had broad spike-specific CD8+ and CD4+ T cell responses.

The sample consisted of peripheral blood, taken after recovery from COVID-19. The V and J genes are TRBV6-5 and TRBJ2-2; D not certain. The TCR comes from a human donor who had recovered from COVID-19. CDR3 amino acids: CACRPEGKTGELFF. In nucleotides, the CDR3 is TGTGCCTGCCGACCCGAAGGGAAAACCGGGGAGCTGTTTTTT.